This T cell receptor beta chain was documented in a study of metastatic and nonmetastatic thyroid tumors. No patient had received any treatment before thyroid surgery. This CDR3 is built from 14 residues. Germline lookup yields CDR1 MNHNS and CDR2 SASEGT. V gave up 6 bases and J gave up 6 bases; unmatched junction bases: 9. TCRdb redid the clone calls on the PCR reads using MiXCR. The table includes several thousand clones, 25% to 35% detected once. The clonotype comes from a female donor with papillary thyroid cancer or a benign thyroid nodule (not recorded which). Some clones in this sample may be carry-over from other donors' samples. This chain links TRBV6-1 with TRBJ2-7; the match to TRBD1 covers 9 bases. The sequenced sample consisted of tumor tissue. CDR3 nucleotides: TGTGCCAGCAGGCGCCCCTGGACAGGGGTCGAGCAGTACTTC. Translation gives CASRRPWTGVEQYF.